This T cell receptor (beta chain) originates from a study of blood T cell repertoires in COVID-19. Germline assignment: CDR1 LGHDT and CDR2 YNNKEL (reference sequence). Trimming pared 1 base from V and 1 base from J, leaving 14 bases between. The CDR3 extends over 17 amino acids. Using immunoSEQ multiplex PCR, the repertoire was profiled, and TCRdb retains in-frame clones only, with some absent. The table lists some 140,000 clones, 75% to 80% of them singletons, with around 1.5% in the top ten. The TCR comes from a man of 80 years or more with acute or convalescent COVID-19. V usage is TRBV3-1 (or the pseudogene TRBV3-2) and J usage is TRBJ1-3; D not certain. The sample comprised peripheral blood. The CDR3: CASSQVHSFQSGNTIYF. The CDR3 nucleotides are TGTGCCAGCAGCCAAGTCCACAGCTTTCAATCTGGAAACACCATATATTTT.